A selection of T cell receptor beta chains follows, all from one sample in a study of CD8+CD57+ T cells in acquired aplastic anemia. TCRdb ran MiXCR on the reads and lists one entry per CDR3 protein. The sample contains some 92,000 distinct CDR3 sequences, about 63% of which appear only once. The material sequenced was sorted CD4+, CD8+, or CD8+CD57+ T cells (not recorded which) from PBMCs. These TCRs come from a human donor with aplastic anemia. Each CDR3 is given with its conserved first and last residue. A D gene is named only where the DNA matches it firmly. Part of the rows lack a size; the others show once, few, many or a class for expanded clones.

V	D	J	size	CDR3	DNA
TRBV7-9	TRBD1	TRBJ2-7	-	CASSVGDSSYEQYF	TGTGCCAGCAGCGTTGGGGACAGCTCCTACGAGCAGTACTTC
TRBV19	TRBD1	TRBJ1-5	-	CASTDRVRYQPQHF	TGTGCCAGTACCGACAGGGTAAGATATCAGCCCCAGCATTTT
TRBV6-1	-	TRBJ1-5	-	CASSGPNQPQHF	TGTGCCAGCAGTGGGCCGAATCAGCCCCAGCATTTT
TRBV20-1	TRBD1	TRBJ2-1	few	CSASGQGAVEQFF	TGCAGTGCTAGTGGACAGGGGGCGGTCGAGCAGTTCTTC
TRBV12-3/TRBV12-4	-	TRBJ1-1	many	CASSLRRTEAFF	TGTGCCAGCAGTCTTCGTCGGACTGAAGCTTTCTTT
TRBV7-4	-	TRBJ1-1	-	CASSVDGVTEAFF	TGTGCCAGCAGCGTAGACGGGGTGACTGAAGCTTTCTTT
TRBV12-3/TRBV12-4	-	TRBJ1-6	-	CASSLGSGTSPLHF	TGTGCCAGCAGTTTAGGGAGTGGAACCTCACCCCTCCACTTT
TRBV6-1	-	TRBJ2-6	once	CASSGGSGANVLTF	TGTGCCAGCAGTGGGGGCTCTGGGGCCAACGTCCTGACTTTC
TRBV7-3	-	TRBJ2-3	-	CASTEPLVSTDTQYF	TGTGCCAGCACTGAGCCTTTAGTTAGCACAGATACGCAGTATTTT
TRBV7-6	TRBD2	TRBJ2-1	-	CASSSQSSGGFTYNEQFF	TGTGCCAGCAGCTCACAATCTAGCGGGGGCTTTACCTACAATGAGCAGTTCTTC
TRBV14	TRBD1	TRBJ1-4	-	CASSQVRQGGEEPFF	TGTGCCAGCAGCCAAGTTCGACAGGGAGGCGAAGAACCGTTTTTT
TRBV10-3	-	TRBJ2-3	once	CASGGGRGGPDTQYF	TGTGCCAGCGGCGGTGGCAGAGGCGGTCCAGATACGCAGTATTTT
TRBV7-8	-	TRBJ1-1	-	CASSLAGADTEAFF	TGTGCCAGCAGCTTAGCGGGGGCGGACACTGAAGCTTTCTTT
TRBV29-1	-	TRBJ2-5	-	CSVGGAGLQETQYF	TGCAGCGTTGGGGGGGCAGGGCTGCAAGAGACCCAGTACTTC
TRBV7-2	TRBD1	TRBJ1-1	-	CASSPQGQGNTEAFF	TGTGCCAGCAGCCCGCAGGGACAGGGGAACACTGAAGCTTTCTTT
TRBV7-9	-	TRBJ1-2	-	CASSSPPDGYTF	TGTGCCAGCAGCTCCCCCCCCGATGGCTACACCTTC
TRBV24-1	-	TRBJ1-2	-	CATSDPSQRYGYTF	TGTGCCACCAGTGATCCCTCCCAGCGCTATGGCTACACCTTC
TRBV20-1	-	TRBJ2-3	-	CSASLGGKRTDTQYF	TGCAGTGCTAGCCTAGGGGGGAAGAGGACAGATACGCAGTATTTT
TRBV7-3	-	TRBJ1-2	-	CASSPETANYGYTF	TGTGCCAGCAGCCCAGAGACAGCTAACTATGGCTACACCTTC
TRBV19	-	TRBJ1-1	-	CASSGRVTEAFF	TGTGCCTCATCAGGCCGGGTTACTGAAGCTTTCTTT
TRBV10-3	-	TRBJ2-7	many	CATNPQGGGSYEQYF	TGTGCCACAAATCCTCAGGGGGGGGGTTCCTACGAGCAGTACTTC
TRBV7-7	TRBD1	TRBJ2-7	-	CASSLPYRGRDEQYF	TGTGCTAGCAGCTTGCCCTACAGGGGGCGCGACGAGCAGTACTTC
TRBV7-9	-	TRBJ2-5	-	CASSVQGGETQYF	TGTGCCAGCAGTGTACAGGGTGGCGAGACCCAGTACTTC
TRBV20-1	-	TRBJ2-7	-	CSARDYRGIYEQYF	TGCAGTGCTAGGGACTATCGGGGGATCTACGAGCAGTACTTC
TRBV2	TRBD1	TRBJ1-6	-	CASRRQGTSPLHF	TGTGCCAGCAGGAGACAGGGAACTTCACCCCTCCACTTT